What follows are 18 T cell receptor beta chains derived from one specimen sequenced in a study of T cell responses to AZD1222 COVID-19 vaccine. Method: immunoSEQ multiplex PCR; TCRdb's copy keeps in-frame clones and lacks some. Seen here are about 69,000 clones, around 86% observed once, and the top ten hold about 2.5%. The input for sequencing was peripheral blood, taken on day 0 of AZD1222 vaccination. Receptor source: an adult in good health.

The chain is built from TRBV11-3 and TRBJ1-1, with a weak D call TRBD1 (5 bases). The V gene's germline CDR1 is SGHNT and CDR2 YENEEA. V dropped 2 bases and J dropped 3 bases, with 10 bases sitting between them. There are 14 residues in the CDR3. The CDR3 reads CASSLTREDTEAFF. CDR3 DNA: TGTGCCAGCAGCTTAACCAGGGAAGACACTGAAGCTTTCTTT.

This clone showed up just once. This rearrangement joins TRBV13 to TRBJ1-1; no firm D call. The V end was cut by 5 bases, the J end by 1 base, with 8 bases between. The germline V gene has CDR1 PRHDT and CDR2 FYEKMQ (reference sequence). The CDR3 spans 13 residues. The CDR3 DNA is TGTGCCAGCAGCAAGAGTAGGAACACTGAAGCTTTCTTT. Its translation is CASSKSRNTEAFF. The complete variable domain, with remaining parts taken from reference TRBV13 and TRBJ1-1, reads AAGVIQSPRHLIKEKRETATLKCYPIPRHDTVYWYQQGPGQDPQFLISFYEKMQSDKGSIPDRFSAQQFSDYHSELNMSSLELGDSALYFCASSKSRNTEAFFGQGTRLTVV.

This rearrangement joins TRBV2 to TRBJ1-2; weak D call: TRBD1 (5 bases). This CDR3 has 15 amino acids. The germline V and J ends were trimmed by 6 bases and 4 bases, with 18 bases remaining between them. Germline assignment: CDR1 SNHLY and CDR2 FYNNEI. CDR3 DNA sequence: TGTGCCAGCAGACTAACCCTTGGGACGGCCTATGGCTACACCTTC. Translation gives CASRLTLGTAYGYTF.

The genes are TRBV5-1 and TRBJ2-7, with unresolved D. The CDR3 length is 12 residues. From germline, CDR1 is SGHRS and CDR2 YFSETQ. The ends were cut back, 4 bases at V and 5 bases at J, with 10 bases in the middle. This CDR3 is CASSPPGDEQYF. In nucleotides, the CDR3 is TGCGCCAGCAGCCCACCAGGAGACGAGCAGTACTTC.

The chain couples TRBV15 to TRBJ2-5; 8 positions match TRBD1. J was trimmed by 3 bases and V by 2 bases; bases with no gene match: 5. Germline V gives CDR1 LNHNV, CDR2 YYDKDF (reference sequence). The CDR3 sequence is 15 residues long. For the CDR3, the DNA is TGTGCCACCAGCAGATCGGGACAGGAGGAAGAGACCCAGTACTTC. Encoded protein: CATSRSGQEEETQYF.

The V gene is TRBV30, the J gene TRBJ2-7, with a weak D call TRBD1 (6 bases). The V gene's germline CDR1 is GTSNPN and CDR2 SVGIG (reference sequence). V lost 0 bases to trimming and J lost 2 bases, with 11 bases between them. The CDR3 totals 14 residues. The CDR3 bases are TGTGCCTGGAGTGTAGGGCAGGGGCCCTACGAGCAGTACTTC. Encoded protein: CAWSVGQGPYEQYF.

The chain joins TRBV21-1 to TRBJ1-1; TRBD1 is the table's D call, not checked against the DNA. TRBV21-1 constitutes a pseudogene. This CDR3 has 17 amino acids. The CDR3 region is CASSKASPGQGSWRPFF. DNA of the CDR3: TGTGCCAGCAGCAAAGCGTCCCCGGGACAGGGGAGTTGGAGGCCTTTCTTT.

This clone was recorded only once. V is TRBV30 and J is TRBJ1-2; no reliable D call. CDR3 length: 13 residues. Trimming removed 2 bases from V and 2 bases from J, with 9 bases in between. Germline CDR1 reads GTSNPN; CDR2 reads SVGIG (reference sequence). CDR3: CAWSTPPNYGYTF. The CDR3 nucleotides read TGTGCCTGGAGTACTCCGCCGAACTATGGCTACACCTTC.

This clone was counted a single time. CDR3 DNA sequence: TGCGCCAGCAGCGGCGGGGCTAGCTCTGGAAACACCATATATTTT. Protein sequence: CASSGGASSGNTIYF. The rearrangement joins TRBV4-1 to TRBJ1-3; D possibly corresponds to TRBD1 (5 bases). V was trimmed by 5 bases and J by 0 bases, leaving 11 bases between them. This CDR3 has 15 residues. Germline V lookup: CDR1 MGHRA, CDR2 YSYEKL.

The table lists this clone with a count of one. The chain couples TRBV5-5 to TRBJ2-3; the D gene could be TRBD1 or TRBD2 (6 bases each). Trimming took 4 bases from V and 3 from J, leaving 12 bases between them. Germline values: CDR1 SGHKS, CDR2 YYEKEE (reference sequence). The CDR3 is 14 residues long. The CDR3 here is CASSQGRGTDTQYF. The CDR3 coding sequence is TGTGCCAGCAGCCAGGGGCGGGGTACAGATACGCAGTATTTT. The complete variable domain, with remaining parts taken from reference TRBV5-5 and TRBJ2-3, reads DAGVTQSPTHLIKTRGQQVTLRCSPISGHKSVSWYQQVLGQGPQFIFQYYEKEERGRGNFPDRFSARQFPNYSSELNVNALLLGDSALYLCASSQGRGTDTQYFGPGTRLTVL.

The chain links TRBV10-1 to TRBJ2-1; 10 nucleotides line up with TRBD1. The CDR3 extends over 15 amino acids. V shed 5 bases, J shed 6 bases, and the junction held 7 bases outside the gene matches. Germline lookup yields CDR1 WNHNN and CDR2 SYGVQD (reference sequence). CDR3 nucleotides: TGCGCCAGCAGTCCCTTTGGACAGGGGGTCAATGAGCAGTTCTTC. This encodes CASSPFGQGVNEQFF.

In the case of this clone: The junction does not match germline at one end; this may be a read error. For the CDR3, the DNA is TGCGCCAGCAGCTTGGACTCCTCGGAAGTCTTC. It yields the protein CASSLDSSEVF. The V and J genes are TRBV5-1 and TRBJ2-1, with D unresolved. The CDR3 totals 11 residues. From germline, CDR1 is SGHRS and CDR2 YFSETQ.

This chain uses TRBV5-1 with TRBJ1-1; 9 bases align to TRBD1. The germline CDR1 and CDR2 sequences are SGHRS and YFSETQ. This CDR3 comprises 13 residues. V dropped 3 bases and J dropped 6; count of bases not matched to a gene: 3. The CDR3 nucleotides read TGCGCCAGCAGCTGGGGACAGGGCTCTGAAGCTTTCTTT. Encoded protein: CASSWGQGSEAFF.

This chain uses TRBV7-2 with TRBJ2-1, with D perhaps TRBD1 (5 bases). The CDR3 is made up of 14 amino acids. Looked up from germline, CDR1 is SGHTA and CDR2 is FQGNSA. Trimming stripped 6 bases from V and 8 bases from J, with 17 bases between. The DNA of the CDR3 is TGTGCCAGCAGTCGGGCAGGGTTTGGGGATGAGCAGTTCTTC. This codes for CASSRAGFGDEQFF.

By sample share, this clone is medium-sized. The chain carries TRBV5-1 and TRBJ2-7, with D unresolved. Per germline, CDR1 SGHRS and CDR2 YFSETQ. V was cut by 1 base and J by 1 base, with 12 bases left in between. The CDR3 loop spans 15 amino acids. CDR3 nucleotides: TGCGCCAGCAGCTTGTCTCTAGTCCTATCCTACGAGCAGTACTTC. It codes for CASSLSLVLSYEQYF.

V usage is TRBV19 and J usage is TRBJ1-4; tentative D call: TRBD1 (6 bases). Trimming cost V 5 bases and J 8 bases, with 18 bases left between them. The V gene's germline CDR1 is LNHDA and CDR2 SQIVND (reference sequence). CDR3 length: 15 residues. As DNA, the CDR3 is TGTGCCAGTAGTTTCGAACGGGGGCGTCAGGAAAAACTGTTTTTT. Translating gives CASSFERGRQEKLFF.

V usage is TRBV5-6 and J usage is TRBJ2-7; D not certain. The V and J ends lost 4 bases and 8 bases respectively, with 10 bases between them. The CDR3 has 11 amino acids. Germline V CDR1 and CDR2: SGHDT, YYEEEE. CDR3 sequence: CASSTGRKQYF. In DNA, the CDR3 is TGTGCCAGCAGCACCGGACGGAAGCAGTACTTC. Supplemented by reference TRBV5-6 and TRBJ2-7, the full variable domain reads DAGVTQSPTHLIKTRGQQVTLRCSPKSGHDTVSWYQQALGQGPQFIFQYYEEEERQRGNFPDRFSGHQFPNYSSELNVNALLLGDSALYLCASSTGRKQYFGPGTRLTVT.

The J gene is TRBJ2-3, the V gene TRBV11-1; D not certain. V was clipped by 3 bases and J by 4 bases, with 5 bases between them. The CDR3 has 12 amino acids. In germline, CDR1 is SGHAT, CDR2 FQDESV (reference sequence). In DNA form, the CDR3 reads TGTGCCAGCAGCTTTATTTCAGATACGCAGTATTTT. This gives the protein CASSFISDTQYF.